This entry lists 23 T cell receptor beta chains sequenced from one sample in a study of blood T cell repertoires in COVID-19. Method: immunoSEQ multiplex PCR; TCRdb's copy keeps in-frame clones and lacks some. The table records roughly 200,000 clones, roughly 80% of them present only once. Specimen: PBMCs or T cells enriched from blood (not recorded which). Receptors originate from a woman in her sixties with acute COVID-19.

The J gene is TRBJ1-1, the V gene TRBV7-8; TRBD1 might be the D (6 bases). Germline-derived CDR1 and CDR2 are SGHVS and FQNEAQ. The CDR3 has 14 residues. Trimming left V 1 base short and J 5 bases short, with 11 bases between. The CDR3 protein is CASSLDRVATEAFF. The CDR3 DNA is TGTGCCAGCAGCTTAGACAGGGTGGCAACTGAAGCTTTCTTT.

This chain uses TRBV19 with TRBJ2-2, with TRBD2 matching 10 bases. This CDR3 comprises 17 residues. Germline V gives CDR1 LNHDA, CDR2 SQIVND (reference sequence). V was pared by 5 bases and J by 7 bases, with 13 bases of the junction left unmatched. CDR3 residues: CASSLQLAGSQSGELFF. In nucleotides, the CDR3 is TGTGCCAGTAGTCTCCAACTAGCGGGAAGTCAAAGCGGGGAGCTGTTTTTT.

V gene TRBV7-2 combines with J gene TRBJ2-7; D gene ambiguous. V lost 5 bases to trimming and J lost 3 bases, with 14 bases between them. The CDR3 sequence is 14 residues long. Germline CDR1 and CDR2: SGHTA and FQGNSA. For the CDR3, the DNA is TGTGCCAGCAGCGAACTGCATCCCATCTACGAGCAGTACTTC. This encodes CASSELHPIYEQYF.

In DNA, the CDR3 is TGTGCCTCCCAGCCAGCGGGGCTAAGCACAGATACGCAGTATTTT. This gives the protein CASQPAGLSTDTQYF. This rearrangement joins TRBV30 to TRBJ2-3, with 7 nucleotides matching TRBD2. In germline, CDR1 is GTSNPN, CDR2 SVGIG (reference sequence). The CDR3 totals 15 residues. The ends lost 7 bases at V and 0 bases at J; junction bases unmatched: 10. The full variable domain, in which reference TRBV30 and TRBJ2-3 provide the parts outside the CDR3, is SQTIHQWPATLVQPVGSPLSLECTVEGTSNPNLYWYRQAAGRGLQLLFYSVGIGQISSEVPQNLSASRPQDRQFILSSKKLLLSDSGFYLCASQPAGLSTDTQYFGPGTRLTVL.

The V and J genes are TRBV20-1 and TRBJ2-3; D remains ambiguous. Germline CDR1 reads DFQATT; CDR2 reads SNEGSKA (reference sequence). Trimming took off 3 bases at V and 5 bases at J, with 6 bases between the two ends. The CDR3 has 11 amino acids. In DNA, the CDR3 is TGCAGTGCTAGTCCCGTAGATACGCAGTATTTT. Its translation: CSASPVDTQYF.

The DNA of the CDR3 is TGTGCCAGCGGAGTCCCGGTGAAGGCCCAGCATTTT. Translated: CASGVPVKAQHF. V is TRBV19 and J is TRBJ1-5; D not certain. The length of the CDR3 is 12 residues. Per germline, CDR1 LNHDA and CDR2 SQIVND (reference sequence). V was shortened by 9 bases and J by 11 bases, with 17 bases between the two germline ends.

The chain uses TRBV28 and TRBJ2-3, with D possibly matching TRBD2 (5 bases). The CDR3 runs to 11 residues. In germline, CDR1 is MDHEN, CDR2 SYDVKM. V was cut by 8 bases and J by 4 bases, with 7 bases left in between. CDR3 coding DNA: TGTGCCAGCGAGGGAGCAGATACGCAGTATTTT. Its translation: CASEGADTQYF.

In this sample, this clone turned up a few times. The chain has TRBV5-1 and TRBJ2-2; 9 nucleotides match TRBD2. The CDR3 is 16 residues long. V trimming: 1 base; J trimming: 2 bases; junction bases outside the gene matches: 3. Germline values: CDR1 SGHRS, CDR2 YFSETQ. This CDR3 is CASSLLAGDNTGELFF. In DNA form, the CDR3 reads TGCGCCAGCAGCTTGTTAGCGGGAGATAACACCGGGGAGCTGTTTTTT.

The CDR3 loop is CASSPTGSFPNYGYTF. As DNA, the CDR3 is TGCGCCAGCAGCCCTACAGGGTCCTTCCCTAACTATGGCTACACCTTC. V is TRBV4-3 and J is TRBJ1-2; possibly TRBD1 for D (6 bases). The CDR3 runs to 16 residues. Trimming pared 4 bases from V and 0 bases from J, leaving 15 bases between. The germline CDR1 and CDR2 sequences are LGHNA and YSLEER.

This clone has only a few counts. This rearrangement joins TRBV7-8 to TRBJ2-3; a possible D gene is TRBD1 (6 bases). Germline V gene sequence: CDR1 SGHVS, CDR2 FQNEAQ. With 1 base removed from V and 4 bases from J, the gap between germline ends came to 18 bases. The CDR3 has 17 residues. In DNA, the CDR3 is TGTGCCAGCAGCTTAGATCTGCAGGGGAGTAATGCAGATACGCAGTATTTT. It specifies CASSLDLQGSNADTQYF.

The CDR3 region has the DNA TGCGCCAGCAGACGAGGTGCGACGAACACTGAAGCTTTCTTT. This gives the protein CASRRGATNTEAFF. The chain recombines TRBV10-2 with TRBJ1-1; D unclear. Trimming removed 6 bases at V and 1 base at J, with 12 bases between. CDR1 and CDR2 (germline): WSHSY, SAAADI. This CDR3 is built from 14 residues.

V is TRBV6-5 and J is TRBJ1-1, with 8 nucleotides matching TRBD1. J gave up 5 bases and V 4 bases, and 9 bases lay outside the gene matches. The CDR3 extends over 15 amino acids. CDR1 and CDR2 from the germline V gene are MNHEY and SVGAGI. CDR3 nucleotides: TGTGCCAGCAGTTCCATCGACAGGGGAGGTACTGAAGCTTTCTTT. The encoded protein is CASSSIDRGGTEAFF.

This chain connects TRBV4-3 to TRBJ2-5; weak D call: TRBD2 (6 bases). Trimming stripped 5 bases from V and 3 bases from J, with 10 bases between. Germline lookup yields CDR1 LGHNA and CDR2 YSLEER. The CDR3 spans 13 residues. DNA for the CDR3: TGCGCCAGCAGCGCGGGACCCGAAGAGACCCAGTACTTC. This encodes CASSAGPEETQYF.

This clone has just one count. The chain has TRBV4-3 and TRBJ1-4; 8 positions agree with TRBD1. CDR3 length equals 15 residues. The V gene's germline CDR1 is LGHNA and CDR2 YSLEER. V shed 2 bases, J shed 8 bases, and the junction held 7 bases outside the gene matches. CDR3 in amino acids: CASSQMGQVGEKLFF. DNA for the CDR3: TGCGCCAGCAGCCAAATGGGACAGGTTGGGGAAAAACTGTTTTTT.

The chain carries TRBV19 and TRBJ1-1; the D is unclear. The germline V gene encodes CDR1 LNHDA and CDR2 SQIVND (reference sequence). The V end was cut by 3 bases, the J end by 3 bases, with 8 bases between. The CDR3 length is 13 residues. The CDR3: CASSMALDTEAFF. CDR3 coding DNA: TGTGCCAGTAGTATGGCCCTGGACACTGAAGCTTTCTTT.

This sequence joins TRBV13 and TRBJ2-1, with D possibly matching TRBD2 (5 bases). V lost 4 bases and J 12 bases, leaving 22 bases between the germline ends. Germline-derived CDR1 and CDR2 are PRHDT and FYEKMQ (reference sequence). The CDR3 sequence is 15 residues long. The chain's CDR3 is CASSSYLGSSGRQFF. The CDR3 DNA reads TGTGCCAGCAGCTCCTATTTAGGTTCTTCGGGAAGGCAGTTCTTC.

The rearrangement uses TRBV5-5 and TRBJ2-2; 9 positions match TRBD2. CDR3 length equals 16 residues. The germline gives CDR1 SGHKS, CDR2 YYEKEE (reference sequence). V dropped 0 bases and J dropped 6; count of bases not matched to a gene: 6. CDR3 sequence: CASSLAASGAAGELFF. The CDR3, as DNA: TGTGCCAGCAGCTTGGCCGCTAGCGGGGCGGCCGGGGAGCTGTTTTTT.

This clone turned up a few times. This chain uses TRBV6-2 or TRBV6-3 with TRBJ1-5; D unclear. V lost 3 bases and J 7 bases, leaving 13 bases between the germline ends. The germline CDR1 and CDR2 sequences are MNHEY and SVGEGT. There are 14 residues in the CDR3. Here the CDR3 DNA reads TGTGCCAGCAGTTATGTCGCCTTGGGCCAGCCCCAGCATTTT. Its translation: CASSYVALGQPQHF.

This chain uses TRBV2 with TRBJ2-1, with TRBD1 as a possible D gene (5 bases). This CDR3 comprises 13 residues. V was shortened by 3 bases and J by 7 bases, with 10 bases between the two germline ends. Per the germline V gene, CDR1 is SNHLY and CDR2 is FYNNEI. The CDR3 sequence: CASSEQGVNEQFF. The CDR3 coding sequence is TGTGCCAGCAGTGAGCAGGGCGTAAATGAGCAGTTCTTC.

The chain employs TRBV7-2 and TRBJ1-2; D perhaps matches TRBD1 (5 bases). Germline assignment: CDR1 SGHTA and CDR2 FQGNSA. CDR3 length equals 14 residues. Trimming cost V 5 bases and J 0 bases, with 10 bases left between them. CDR3 sequence (DNA): TGTGCCAGCAGCCGGACGACAGCTAACTATGGCTACACCTTC. As protein: CASSRTTANYGYTF. The whole variable domain, remainder taken from reference TRBV7-2 and TRBJ1-2, is GAGVSQSPSNKVTEKGKDVELRCDPISGHTALYWYRQSLGQGLEFLIYFQGNSAPDKSGLPSDRFSAERTGGSVSTLTIQRTQQEDSAVYLCASSRTTANYGYTFGSGTRLTVV.

The chain couples TRBV6-2 or TRBV6-3 to TRBJ2-7; possibly TRBD2 for D (5 bases). The CDR3 runs 16 residues. Trimming took off 2 bases at V and 4 bases at J, with 18 bases between the two ends. Germline CDR1 reads MNHEY; CDR2 reads SVGEGT. CDR3 nucleotides: TGTGCCAGCAGTTACCGGGGTCAGCTTGGTTTATACGAGCAGTACTTC. Amino acid sequence: CASSYRGQLGLYEQYF.

This clone occurred a few times. The chain carries TRBV7-9 and TRBJ1-4; D is undetermined. The CDR3 has 15 amino acids. In germline, CDR1 is SEHNR, CDR2 FQNEAQ (reference sequence). V was clipped by 0 bases and J by 4 bases, with 9 bases between them. The CDR3 loop reads CASSLAATDNEKLFF. CDR3 DNA sequence: TGTGCCAGCAGCTTAGCGGCCACAGATAATGAAAAACTGTTTTTT.

This clone was counted ten times or more. The CDR3 region has the DNA TGTGCCAGCAGCTTAGCCGGAGGGGGCGCCTATGGCTACACCTTC. As protein: CASSLAGGGAYGYTF. The V call is TRBV7-9, the J call TRBJ1-2; 7 bases map to TRBD1. Trimming at V came to 0 bases and at J to 4 bases, leaving 5 bases not matched to a gene. In germline, CDR1 is SEHNR, CDR2 FQNEAQ (reference sequence). The CDR3 is made up of 15 amino acids.